The 11 T cell receptor beta chains presented below share a single source sample, sequenced in a study of blood T cell repertoires in COVID-19. The data were produced by immunoSEQ multiplex PCR, yet TCRdb's version contains in-frame clones alone and is incomplete. The data contain 88,000 or so clones, over 75% of them singletons. Sequenced material: peripheral blood. Receptor source: a man in his 60s with acute or convalescent COVID-19.

This chain links TRBV10-1 with TRBJ2-7; D call uncertain. This CDR3 is built from 11 residues. V lost 3 bases, J lost 7 bases, and 7 bases lay in between. Germline CDR1 is WNHNN and CDR2 is SYGVQD (reference sequence). The CDR3, as DNA: TGCGCCAGCAGTGAAGCCGGTGAGCAGTACTTC. It yields the protein CASSEAGEQYF.

The chain links TRBV27 to TRBJ1-2; 8 bases map to TRBD1. J was trimmed by 4 bases and V by 1 base; bases with no gene match: 5. Looked up from germline, CDR1 is MNHEY and CDR2 is SMNVEV (reference sequence). The length of the CDR3 is 15 residues. The CDR3 region is CASSLFRQGTYGYTF. The CDR3 nucleotides read TGTGCCAGCAGTTTATTCCGACAGGGGACCTATGGCTACACCTTC.

The chain employs TRBV4-2 and TRBJ2-1, with 7 nucleotides matching TRBD2. Germline assignment: CDR1 LGHNA and CDR2 YNFKEQ. J was trimmed by 4 bases and V by 0 bases; bases with no gene match: 9. The CDR3 is 17 residues long. The CDR3 DNA is TGTGCCAGCAGCCAAGATACCGCGGGAGTCGAATACAATGAGCAGTTCTTC. It encodes CASSQDTAGVEYNEQFF.

A few counts support this clone. V usage is TRBV10-2 and J usage is TRBJ2-7; 8 bases align to TRBD1. J lost 2 bases, V lost 9 bases, and 6 bases had no gene match. Looked up from germline, CDR1 is WSHSY and CDR2 is SAAADI. CDR3 size: 13 residues. The DNA of the CDR3 is TGCGCCAGTTGGACAGGGCCCACCTACGAGCAGTACTTC. Amino acid sequence: CASWTGPTYEQYF.

This clone was counted between two and nine times. The J gene is TRBJ1-5, the V gene TRBV19, with 11 bases lining up with TRBD1. Germline lookup yields CDR1 LNHDA and CDR2 SQIVND (reference sequence). Trimming removed 4 bases from V and 2 bases from J; junction bases left unmatched: 4. The CDR3 covers 16 residues. CDR3 amino acids: CASSTRTGGGNQPQHF. CDR3 nucleotide sequence: TGTGCCAGTAGTACCAGGACAGGGGGCGGCAATCAGCCCCAGCATTTT.

This clone occurred once. The J gene is TRBJ1-6, the V gene TRBV7-9; 10 bases are a match to TRBD1. The length of the CDR3 is 15 residues. The V and J ends lost 3 bases and 7 bases, in that order; junction bases with no gene match: 3. Germline CDR1 is SEHNR and CDR2 is FQNEAQ (reference sequence). In nucleotides, the CDR3 is TGTGCCAGCAGCTTGACAGGGGGCGAAAATTCACCCCTCCACTTT. Translating it yields CASSLTGGENSPLHF.

The V gene is TRBV19, the J gene TRBJ1-2; D perhaps matches TRBD1 (5 bases). This CDR3 has 14 amino acids. The V end lost 3 bases, the J end lost 0 bases, and 8 bases lay between the germline ends. The germline V gene encodes CDR1 LNHDA and CDR2 SQIVND (reference sequence). The CDR3 protein is CASSMQGSNYGYTF. The CDR3 DNA follows: TGTGCCAGTAGTATGCAGGGTTCTAACTATGGCTACACCTTC.

The rearrangement joins TRBV5-1 to TRBJ2-2; 14 positions match TRBD2. This CDR3 comprises 16 residues. Germline V gene sequence: CDR1 SGHRS, CDR2 YFSETQ. Trimming at V came to 4 bases and at J to 4 bases, leaving 3 bases not matched to a gene. The CDR3 is CASSRGLAGVTGELFF. CDR3 nucleotide sequence: TGCGCCAGCAGCCGGGGACTAGCGGGAGTCACCGGGGAGCTGTTTTTT.

This sequence joins TRBV25-1 and TRBJ1-2; a weak D match, TRBD1 (6 bases). The germline CDR1 and CDR2 sequences are MGHDK and SYGVNS. V was trimmed by 8 bases and J by 4 bases, leaving 26 bases between them. The length of the CDR3 is 17 residues. CDR3 DNA sequence: TGTGCCAGCGGGGAGGGGACAAGTCTGGGGACAAGCTATGGCTACACCTTC. Protein: CASGEGTSLGTSYGYTF.

The V and J genes are TRBV3-1 (or the pseudogene TRBV3-2) and TRBJ1-1; D is perhaps TRBD1 (5 bases). There are 15 residues in the CDR3. CDR1 is LGHDT, CDR2 YNNKEL, per germline (reference sequence). The ends were cut back, 5 bases at V and 0 bases at J, with 13 bases in the middle. CDR3 protein: CASSSWGEMNTEAFF. The CDR3 region has the DNA TGTGCCAGCAGCTCGTGGGGGGAGATGAACACTGAAGCTTTCTTT.

The J gene is TRBJ1-2, the V gene TRBV6-2 or TRBV6-3, with a possible D match to TRBD1 (5 bases). Trimming left V 1 base short and J 4 bases short, with 16 bases between. The CDR3 contains 16 residues. Per the germline V gene, CDR1 is MNHEY and CDR2 is SVGEGT. The CDR3 spells CASSYWDLGSSYGYTF. In nucleotides, the CDR3 is TGTGCCAGCAGTTACTGGGACTTGGGGTCCAGCTATGGCTACACCTTC.